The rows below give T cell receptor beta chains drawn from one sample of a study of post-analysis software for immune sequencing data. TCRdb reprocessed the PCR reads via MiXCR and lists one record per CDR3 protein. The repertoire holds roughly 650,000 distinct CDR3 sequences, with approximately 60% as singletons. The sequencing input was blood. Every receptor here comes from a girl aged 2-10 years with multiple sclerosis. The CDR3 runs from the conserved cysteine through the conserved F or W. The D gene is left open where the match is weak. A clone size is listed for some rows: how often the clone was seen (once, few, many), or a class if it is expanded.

CDR3aa: CASSYEAGTSYEQYF
CDR3nt: TGTGCCAGCAGTTACGAGGCGGGTACCTCCTACGAGCAGTACTTC
abundance: few
v_gene: TRBV6-2/TRBV6-3
d_gene: .
j_gene: TRBJ2-7

CDR3aa: CSVVTRFGTDTQYF
CDR3nt: TGCAGCGTTGTAACAAGGTTTGGGACAGATACGCAGTATTTT
abundance: few
v_gene: TRBV29-1
d_gene: .
j_gene: TRBJ2-3

CDR3aa: CAWRKGEGLQHF
CDR3nt: TGTGCCTGGAGAAAGGGGGAGGGACTCCAGCATTTT
abundance: .
v_gene: TRBV30
d_gene: .
j_gene: TRBJ1-5

CDR3aa: CASRGTESYEQYF
CDR3nt: TGTGCCAGCAGGGGGACAGAATCCTACGAGCAGTACTTC
abundance: few
v_gene: TRBV12-3/TRBV12-4
d_gene: TRBD1
j_gene: TRBJ2-7

CDR3aa: CASSGPQETQYF
CDR3nt: TGTGCCAGCAGTGGTCCTCAAGAGACCCAGTACTTC
abundance: few
v_gene: TRBV25-1
d_gene: .
j_gene: TRBJ2-5

CDR3aa: CASRNPGQSTDAQYF
CDR3nt: TGTGCCAGCAGGAATCCGGGACAAAGCACAGATGCGCAGTATTTT
abundance: .
v_gene: TRBV6-6
d_gene: .
j_gene: TRBJ2-3

CDR3aa: CASSWRVTDTQYF
CDR3nt: TGTGCCAGCAGCTGGAGAGTCACAGATACGCAGTATTTT
abundance: once
v_gene: TRBV5-6
d_gene: .
j_gene: TRBJ2-3

CDR3aa: CASTIGQGADTQYF
CDR3nt: TGTGCCAGCACCATAGGACAGGGGGCTGATACGCAGTATTTT
abundance: .
v_gene: TRBV12-3/TRBV12-4
d_gene: TRBD1
j_gene: TRBJ2-3

CDR3aa: CASSAQPGQGDNEQFF
CDR3nt: TGTGCCAGCAGCGCTCAACCGGGACAGGGGGACAATGAGCAGTTCTTC
abundance: .
v_gene: TRBV6-1
d_gene: TRBD1
j_gene: TRBJ2-1

CDR3aa: CASSKHYETQYF
CDR3nt: TGTGCCAGCAGCAAACATTATGAGACCCAGTACTTC
abundance: .
v_gene: TRBV11-3
d_gene: .
j_gene: TRBJ2-5

CDR3aa: CASSFRQGRETQYF
CDR3nt: TGTGCCAGCAGTTTTCGACAGGGGAGAGAGACCCAGTACTTC
abundance: .
v_gene: TRBV28
d_gene: TRBD1
j_gene: TRBJ2-5

CDR3aa: CSASPELAGGLGGQYF
CDR3nt: TGCAGTGCTAGCCCCGAACTAGCGGGGGGGCTAGGGGGCCAGTACTTC
abundance: .
v_gene: TRBV20-1
d_gene: TRBD2
j_gene: TRBJ2-5

CDR3aa: CASSNQGNTDTQYF
CDR3nt: TGTGCCAGCAGTAACCAGGGGAACACAGATACGCAGTATTTT
abundance: .
v_gene: TRBV12-3/TRBV12-4
d_gene: .
j_gene: TRBJ2-3

CDR3aa: CSVGTPNRYNEQFF
CDR3nt: TGCAGCGTTGGCACACCCAACAGGTACAATGAGCAGTTCTTC
abundance: .
v_gene: TRBV29-1
d_gene: .
j_gene: TRBJ2-1

CDR3aa: CASTLVGNSPLHF
CDR3nt: TGTGCCAGCACCTTGGTCGGTAATTCACCCCTCCACTTT
abundance: few
v_gene: TRBV5-5
d_gene: .
j_gene: TRBJ1-6

CDR3aa: CSATGTGGDYEQYF
CDR3nt: TGCAGTGCTACGGGGACAGGGGGCGACTACGAGCAGTACTTC
abundance: .
v_gene: TRBV20-1
d_gene: TRBD1
j_gene: TRBJ2-7

CDR3aa: CASSPRRDNEQFF
CDR3nt: TGTGCCAGCAGCCCCAGACGGGACAATGAGCAGTTCTTC
abundance: .
v_gene: TRBV7-2
d_gene: .
j_gene: TRBJ2-1

CDR3aa: CASSLYRGNTEAFF
CDR3nt: TGTGCCAGCAGCCTATATCGAGGGAACACTGAAGCTTTCTTT
abundance: few
v_gene: TRBV27
d_gene: .
j_gene: TRBJ1-1

CDR3aa: CATSRTTASGSYNEQFF
CDR3nt: TGTGCCACCAGCAGAACTACTGCTAGCGGGAGTTACAATGAGCAGTTCTTC
abundance: few
v_gene: TRBV15
d_gene: TRBD2
j_gene: TRBJ2-1

CDR3aa: CASSATGIVQNIQYF
CDR3nt: TGTGCCAGCAGTGCGACAGGGATTGTTCAAAACATTCAGTACTTC
abundance: .
v_gene: TRBV6-1
d_gene: TRBD1
j_gene: TRBJ2-4

CDR3aa: CAISATGTGGAETQYF
CDR3nt: TGTGCCATCTCCGCCACCGGGACAGGGGGTGCGGAGACCCAGTACTTC
abundance: .
v_gene: TRBV7-6
d_gene: TRBD1
j_gene: TRBJ2-5

CDR3aa: CASSLATIRSGEQFF
CDR3nt: TGCGCCAGCAGCTTGGCTACTATCAGGAGTGGTGAGCAGTTCTTC
abundance: .
v_gene: TRBV5-1
d_gene: .
j_gene: TRBJ2-1

CDR3aa: CASSFTGRPYNEQFF
CDR3nt: TGTGCCAGCAGTTTTACCGGGAGGCCCTACAATGAGCAGTTCTTC
abundance: .
v_gene: TRBV12-3/TRBV12-4
d_gene: TRBD2
j_gene: TRBJ2-1

CDR3aa: CASSSAGLYGYTF
CDR3nt: TGTGCCAGCAGTTCGGCGGGACTCTATGGCTACACCTTC
abundance: few
v_gene: TRBV12-3/TRBV12-4
d_gene: .
j_gene: TRBJ1-2

CDR3aa: CAISSDRGGSGYTF
CDR3nt: TGTGCCATCAGTTCGGACAGGGGAGGGTCTGGCTACACCTTC
abundance: .
v_gene: TRBV10-3
d_gene: TRBD1
j_gene: TRBJ1-2

CDR3aa: CSASFLADSYEQYF
CDR3nt: TGCAGTGCTAGCTTTCTCGCAGACTCCTACGAGCAGTACTTC
abundance: few
v_gene: TRBV20-1
d_gene: .
j_gene: TRBJ2-7

CDR3aa: CASSSSSGRRQETQYF
CDR3nt: TGCGCCAGCAGCTCCTCTAGCGGGAGGAGACAAGAGACCCAGTACTTC
abundance: .
v_gene: TRBV5-1
d_gene: TRBD2
j_gene: TRBJ2-5

CDR3aa: CASSSTGKETQYF
CDR3nt: TGTGCCAGCAGCTCGACAGGGAAAGAGACCCAGTACTTC
abundance: few
v_gene: TRBV7-9
d_gene: TRBD1
j_gene: TRBJ2-5

CDR3aa: CASSIGQGRGPNIQYF
CDR3nt: TGTGCCAGTAGTATAGGTCAAGGCAGGGGGCCGAACATTCAGTACTTC
abundance: .
v_gene: TRBV19
d_gene: TRBD1
j_gene: TRBJ2-4

CDR3aa: CASSLSGTGSYEQYF
CDR3nt: TGTGCCAGCAGTTTGAGCGGGACAGGATCCTACGAGCAGTACTTC
abundance: .
v_gene: TRBV27
d_gene: .
j_gene: TRBJ2-7

CDR3aa: CASISPGEKNEQFF
CDR3nt: TGTGCCAGCATCTCTCCGGGGGAAAAGAATGAGCAGTTCTTC
abundance: .
v_gene: TRBV3-1
d_gene: .
j_gene: TRBJ2-1

CDR3aa: CASSERTGVSGANVLTF
CDR3nt: TGTGCCAGCAGTGAAAGGACAGGGGTCTCTGGGGCCAACGTCCTGACTTTC
abundance: .
v_gene: TRBV6-4
d_gene: TRBD1
j_gene: TRBJ2-6

CDR3aa: CASSSGGVGQETQYF
CDR3nt: TGTGCCAGCAGCTCAGGGGGTGTCGGGCAAGAGACCCAGTACTTC
abundance: .
v_gene: TRBV12-3/TRBV12-4
d_gene: TRBD1
j_gene: TRBJ2-5

CDR3aa: CSVESWRVLSSYNEQFF
CDR3nt: TGCAGCGTTGAATCTTGGCGGGTCTTGAGCTCCTACAATGAGCAGTTCTTC
abundance: .
v_gene: TRBV29-1
d_gene: .
j_gene: TRBJ2-1

CDR3aa: CASRSVYYEQYF
CDR3nt: TGTGCCAGCAGGTCGGTCTACTACGAGCAGTACTTC
abundance: .
v_gene: TRBV27
d_gene: .
j_gene: TRBJ2-7

CDR3aa: CSVRRQETQYF
CDR3nt: TGCAGCGTTCGGCGTCAAGAGACCCAGTACTTC
abundance: few
v_gene: TRBV29-1
d_gene: .
j_gene: TRBJ2-5

CDR3aa: CASSLVPGGIETQYF
CDR3nt: TGCGCCAGCAGCTTGGTGCCGGGAGGGATCGAGACCCAGTACTTC
abundance: .
v_gene: TRBV5-1
d_gene: TRBD2
j_gene: TRBJ2-5

CDR3aa: CSASDRGLGDYTF
CDR3nt: TGCAGTGCATCAGACAGGGGCCTCGGGGACTACACCTTC
abundance: .
v_gene: TRBV20-1
d_gene: TRBD1
j_gene: TRBJ1-2

CDR3aa: CASSWGQGRNEQYF
CDR3nt: TGCGCCAGCAGCTGGGGACAGGGGAGGAACGAGCAGTACTTC
abundance: .
v_gene: TRBV5-1
d_gene: TRBD1
j_gene: TRBJ2-7

CDR3aa: CASRDSQGVYEQYF
CDR3nt: TGTGCCAGCAGGGACTCACAGGGAGTCTACGAGCAGTACTTC
abundance: .
v_gene: TRBV7-9
d_gene: .
j_gene: TRBJ2-7

CDR3aa: CASSYSTSGGSYNEQFF
CDR3nt: TGTGCCAGCAGTTACTCAACCTCAGGGGGCTCCTACAATGAGCAGTTCTTC
abundance: few
v_gene: TRBV6-2/TRBV6-3
d_gene: TRBD1
j_gene: TRBJ2-1

CDR3aa: CASSPQEQASNQPQHF
CDR3nt: TGTGCCAGCAGTCCCCAGGAACAGGCTAGCAATCAGCCCCAGCATTTT
abundance: .
v_gene: TRBV12-3/TRBV12-4
d_gene: .
j_gene: TRBJ1-5

CDR3aa: CSASPGTAVYGEQFF
CDR3nt: TGCAGTGCTAGTCCCGGGACAGCAGTTTATGGGGAGCAGTTCTTC
abundance: .
v_gene: TRBV20-1
d_gene: TRBD1
j_gene: TRBJ2-1

CDR3aa: CASSVGPGKETQYF
CDR3nt: TGTGCCAGCAGCGTAGGGCCGGGTAAGGAGACCCAGTACTTC
abundance: few
v_gene: TRBV9
d_gene: .
j_gene: TRBJ2-5

CDR3aa: CSASTPGTVNPEAFF
CDR3nt: TGCAGTGCTTCTACCCCCGGGACGGTCAATCCTGAAGCTTTCTTT
abundance: .
v_gene: TRBV20-1
d_gene: .
j_gene: TRBJ1-1